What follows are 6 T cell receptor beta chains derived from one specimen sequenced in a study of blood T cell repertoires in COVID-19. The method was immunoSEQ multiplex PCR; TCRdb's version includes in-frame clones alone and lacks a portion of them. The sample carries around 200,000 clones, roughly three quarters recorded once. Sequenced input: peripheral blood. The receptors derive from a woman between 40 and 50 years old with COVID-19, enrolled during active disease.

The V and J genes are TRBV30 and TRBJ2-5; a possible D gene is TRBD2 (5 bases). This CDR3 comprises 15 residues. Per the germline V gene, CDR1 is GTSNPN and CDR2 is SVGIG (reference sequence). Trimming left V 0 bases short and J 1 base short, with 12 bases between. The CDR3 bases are TGTGCCTGGAGTGTACGCCAGACTATCCAAGAGACCCAGTACTTC. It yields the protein CAWSVRQTIQETQYF.

CDR3 loop: CASSPGTYYGYTF. The DNA for the CDR3 is TGTGCCAGCAGCCCCGGGACATACTATGGCTACACCTTC. This chain connects TRBV6-5 to TRBJ1-2; tentative D call: TRBD1 (6 bases). The V and J ends lost 6 bases and 3 bases respectively, with 11 bases between them. The CDR3 length is 13 residues. Germline V gives CDR1 MNHEY, CDR2 SVGAGI.

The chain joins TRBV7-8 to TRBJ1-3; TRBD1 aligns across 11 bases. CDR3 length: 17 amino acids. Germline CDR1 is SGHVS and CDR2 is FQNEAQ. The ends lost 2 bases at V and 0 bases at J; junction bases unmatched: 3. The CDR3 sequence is CASSLTGTGGSGNTIYF. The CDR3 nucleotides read TGTGCCAGCAGCTTAACCGGGACAGGGGGCTCTGGAAACACCATATATTTT.

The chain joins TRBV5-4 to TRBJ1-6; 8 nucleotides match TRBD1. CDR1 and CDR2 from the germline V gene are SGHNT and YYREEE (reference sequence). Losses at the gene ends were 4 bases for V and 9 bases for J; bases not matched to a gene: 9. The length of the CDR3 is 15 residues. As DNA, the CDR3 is TGTGCCAGCAGCGGGGACAGGCTTGGGGGTTCACCCCTCCACTTT. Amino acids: CASSGDRLGGSPLHF.

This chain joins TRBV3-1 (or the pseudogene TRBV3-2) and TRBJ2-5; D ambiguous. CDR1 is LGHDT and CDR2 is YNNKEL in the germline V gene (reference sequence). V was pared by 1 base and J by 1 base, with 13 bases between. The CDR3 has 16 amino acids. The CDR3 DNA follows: TGTGCCAGCAGCCAAGGTTATCCCCACATCCAAGAGACCCAGTACTTC. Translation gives CASSQGYPHIQETQYF.

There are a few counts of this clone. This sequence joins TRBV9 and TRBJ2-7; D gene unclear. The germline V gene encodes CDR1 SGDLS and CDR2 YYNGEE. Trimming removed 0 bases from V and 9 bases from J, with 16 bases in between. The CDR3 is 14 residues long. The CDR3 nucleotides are TGTGCCAGCAGCGTAGGTCCCTCTCCAGGTGGGCAGTACTTC. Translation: CASSVGPSPGGQYF. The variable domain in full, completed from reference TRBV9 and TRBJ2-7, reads DSGVTQTPKHLITATGQRVTLRCSPRSGDLSVYWYQQSLDQGLQFLIQYYNGEERAKGNILERFSAQQFPDLHSELNLSSLELGDSALYFCASSVGPSPGGQYFGPGTRLTVT.